This T cell receptor (beta chain) was retrieved from a study of T cell responses to AZD1222 COVID-19 vaccine. The study, taken as a whole, reports: Regions 160-218 and 743-854 held dominance among vaccine-associated CD4 TCRs, which spanned spike.

Comments on this clone: Antigen specificity is unknown.

Profiling relied on immunoSEQ multiplex PCR, and the TCRdb table lists in-frame clones only, not all of them. Seen here are around 140,000 clones, 93% observed once, and the top ten hold approximately 5%. The length of the CDR3 is 15 residues. Per germline, CDR1 SGHNT and CDR2 YYREEE (reference sequence). Trimming removed 4 bases at V and 1 base at J, with 14 bases between. The chain recombines TRBV5-4 with TRBJ1-2, with TRBD1 as a possible D gene (6 bases). Source: peripheral blood, taken on day 0 of AZD1222 vaccination. This sequence originates from an adult in good health. CDR3 amino acids: CASSRNTGNNYGYTF. The CDR3 nucleotides are TGTGCCAGCAGCCGAAATACAGGGAATAACTATGGCTACACCTTC.